The 23 T cell receptor beta chains presented below share a single source sample, sequenced in a study of cytomegalovirus exposure and HLA in healthy donors. 60 Vbeta and 13 Jbeta primers were used in PCR. TCRdb's copy holds only in-frame clones and misses some; the assay was immunoSEQ multiplex PCR. This table holds about 190,000 clones, 65% to 75% found once. Material for sequencing was PBMCs. Receptor source: a man younger than 45 in good health and CMV-seropositive.

The chain has TRBV18 and TRBJ1-1; weak D call: TRBD1 (6 bases). The CDR3 runs to 13 residues. Trimming left V 3 bases short and J 7 bases short, with 12 bases between. Looked up from germline, CDR1 is KGHSH and CDR2 is LQKENI. The CDR3 DNA reads as TGTGCCAGCTCACCCTCCACAGGGAATGAAGCTTTCTTT. It is translated as CASSPSTGNEAFF.

This clone was seen a few times. This chain connects TRBV6-6 to TRBJ1-2, with a tentative D call TRBD1 (5 bases). Trimming took off 5 bases at V and 3 bases at J, with 10 bases between the two ends. This CDR3 region has 13 residues. Germline V CDR1 and CDR2: MNHNY, SVGAGI (reference sequence). The CDR3 here is CASSGGGDYGYTF. CDR3 DNA sequence: TGTGCCAGCAGTGGGGGAGGAGACTATGGCTACACCTTC.

The chain joins TRBV27 to TRBJ2-7, with TRBD1 matching over 9 bases. Per germline, CDR1 MNHEY and CDR2 SMNVEV (reference sequence). The trim removed 3 bases at V and 3 bases at J, leaving 6 bases unmatched. The CDR3 extends over 15 amino acids. The chain's CDR3 is CASSFYGTGYYEQYF. CDR3 bases: TGTGCCAGCAGTTTCTACGGGACAGGGTACTACGAGCAGTACTTC.

This sequence joins TRBV27 and TRBJ2-2; no reliable D call. This CDR3 region has 8 residues. The V end lost 11 bases, the J end lost 7 bases, and 2 bases lay between the germline ends. CDR1 is MNHEY, CDR2 SMNVEV, per germline (reference sequence). The DNA for the CDR3 is TGTGCCCGCGGGGAGCTGTTTTTT. It yields the protein CARGELFF.

Note on this clone: The sample contains more than one DNA sequence encoding this CDR3. The J gene is TRBJ1-1, the V gene TRBV30; possibly TRBD1 for D (5 bases). With 2 bases removed from V and 1 base from J, the gap between germline ends came to 8 bases. The CDR3 sequence is 13 residues long. Germline values: CDR1 GTSNPN, CDR2 SVGIG (reference sequence). The CDR3, as DNA: TGTGCCTGGAGTAGGGGCGGGAACACTGAAGCTTTCTTT. Translated: CAWSRGGNTEAFF.

The chain has TRBV2 and TRBJ1-3; D gene ambiguous. This CDR3 has 15 amino acids. Trimming shortened V by 5 bases and J by 0 bases, and 11 bases separated the two germline ends. CDR1 is SNHLY and CDR2 is FYNNEI in the germline V gene. The CDR3 loop is CASSSGGYSGNTIYF. CDR3 coding DNA: TGTGCCAGCAGTTCGGGCGGGTACTCTGGAAACACCATATATTTT.

The chain has TRBV9 and TRBJ2-3; 12 bases match TRBD2. The CDR3 is 16 residues long. Trimming took 3 bases from V and 2 from J; bases not matched to a gene: 4. Germline V gene sequence: CDR1 SGDLS, CDR2 YYNGEE. The chain's CDR3 is CASSATSGSNTDTQYF. CDR3 DNA: TGTGCCAGCAGCGCGACTAGCGGGAGCAACACAGATACGCAGTATTTT.

The rearrangement uses TRBV28 and TRBJ2-5, with D tentatively TRBD1 (5 bases). The end of the DNA is better explained by TRBJ2-7, so the J call may be wrong. Per the germline V gene, CDR1 is MDHEN and CDR2 is SYDVKM. This CDR3 is 15 amino acids long. CDR3 DNA sequence: TGTGCCAGCAATCGGCGACAGAGCGCCTCGTACGAGCAGTACTTC. Protein product: CASNRRQSASYEQYF.

CDR3 sequence: CAISEPQGSSYEQYF. For the CDR3, the DNA is TGTGCCATCAGTGAGCCGCAGGGCAGCTCCTACGAGCAGTACTTC. The chain couples TRBV10-3 to TRBJ2-7, with a tentative D call TRBD1 (5 bases). The V end was cut by 2 bases, the J end by 0 bases, with 11 bases between. Germline-derived CDR1 and CDR2 are ENHRY and SYGVKD. The CDR3 consists of 15 residues.

The chain employs TRBV9 and TRBJ2-5; the match to TRBD2 covers 11 bases. Trimming cost V 4 bases and J 2 bases; bases outside gene matches: 7. This CDR3 contains 16 residues. Germline V lookup: CDR1 SGDLS, CDR2 YYNGEE. The CDR3 coding sequence is TGTGCCAGCAGCCCCGGGACTAGCGGACCACAAGAGACCCAGTACTTC. It specifies CASSPGTSGPQETQYF. Filled out from reference TRBV9 and TRBJ2-5, the complete variable domain reads DSGVTQTPKHLITATGQRVTLRCSPRSGDLSVYWYQQSLDQGLQFLIQYYNGEERAKGNILERFSAQQFPDLHSELNLSSLELGDSALYFCASSPGTSGPQETQYFGPGTRLLVL.

This sequence joins TRBV5-1 and TRBJ1-1; 7 nucleotides line up with TRBD1. Germline loops: CDR1 SGHRS, CDR2 YFSETQ. Trimming took 0 bases from V and 5 from J; bases not matched to a gene: 7. This CDR3 contains 15 residues. The CDR3 region is CASSLAAGGQTEAFF. CDR3 DNA: TGCGCCAGCAGCTTGGCCGCAGGGGGACAGACTGAAGCTTTCTTT.

The gene calls are TRBV11-1 and TRBJ2-3; D possibly corresponds to TRBD2 (6 bases). Trimming left V 2 bases short and J 5 bases short, with 17 bases between. The CDR3 is made up of 16 amino acids. Per germline, CDR1 SGHAT and CDR2 FQDESV (reference sequence). The chain's CDR3 is CASSLLRLVGRDTQYF. The CDR3 DNA follows: TGTGCCAGCAGCTTACTACGACTAGTGGGCAGAGATACGCAGTATTTT. The variable domain in full, with the rest retrieved from reference TRBV11-1 and TRBJ2-3, is EAEVAQSPRYKITEKSQAVAFWCDPISGHATLYWYRQILGQGPELLVQFQDESVVDDSQLPKDRFSAERLKGVDSTLKIQPAELGDSAMYLCASSLLRLVGRDTQYFGPGTRLTVL.

CDR3 DNA sequence: TGTGCCAGCTCCTGGGACAGGGCCTACGAGCAGTACTTC. Translation gives CASSWDRAYEQYF. The genes are TRBV9 and TRBJ2-7; TRBD1 matches at 9 bases. The CDR3 loop spans 13 amino acids. Germline trimming cut 7 bases from V and 2 bases from J; bases unmatched to any gene: 4. CDR1 and CDR2 from the germline V gene are SGDLS and YYNGEE.

The chain combines TRBV10-1 with TRBJ2-7, with a weak D call TRBD1 (6 bases). The V end lost 0 bases, the J end lost 3 bases, and 9 bases lay between the germline ends. Germline CDR1 and CDR2: WNHNN and SYGVQD (reference sequence). The CDR3 contains 14 residues. CDR3 sequence reads: CASSESYRDYEQYF. The CDR3, as DNA: TGCGCCAGCAGTGAGTCGTACAGGGACTACGAGCAGTACTTC.

As to this clone: This specimen includes other DNA sequences encoding the same CDR3. The CDR3 protein is CASSLAVSGYNEQFF. CDR3 in DNA: TGCGCCAGCAGCTTGGCGGTTAGCGGCTACAATGAGCAGTTCTTC. This chain links TRBV5-1 with TRBJ2-1; TRBD2 is a possible D gene (6 bases). With 0 bases removed from V and 3 bases from J, the gap between germline ends came to 10 bases. Germline V gene sequence: CDR1 SGHRS, CDR2 YFSETQ. CDR3 length: 15 amino acids.

This chain joins TRBV7-2 and TRBJ2-7; the D gene is possibly TRBD2 (6 bases). Germline values: CDR1 SGHTA, CDR2 FQGNSA. V lost 5 bases to trimming and J lost 4 bases, with 15 bases between them. This CDR3 comprises 14 residues. CDR3 loop: CASSRPGTGYEQYF. The CDR3 region has the DNA TGTGCCAGCAGCCGTCCCGGGACTGGATACGAGCAGTACTTC. Filled out from reference TRBV7-2 and TRBJ2-7, the complete variable domain reads GAGVSQSPSNKVTEKGKDVELRCDPISGHTALYWYRQSLGQGLEFLIYFQGNSAPDKSGLPSDRFSAERTGGSVSTLTIQRTQQEDSAVYLCASSRPGTGYEQYFGPGTRLTVT.

CDR3 sequence (DNA): TGTGCCAGCAGCGGCCAACTAGCGGGAGGGACTTCCTCCTACAATGAGCAGTTCTTC. Protein sequence: CASSGQLAGGTSSYNEQFF. The chain joins TRBV7-9 to TRBJ2-1; TRBD2 matches 13 bases. With 5 bases clipped from V and 0 bases from J, the junction kept 10 bases outside the gene matches. The length of the CDR3 is 19 residues. Germline V gene data show CDR1 as SEHNR and CDR2 as FQNEAQ (reference sequence).

This clone was detected a few times. The chain recombines TRBV5-8 with TRBJ1-3; D remains ambiguous. The V end was cut by 1 base, the J end by 0 bases, with 8 bases between. Germline assignment: CDR1 SGHTS and CDR2 YDEGEE. The CDR3 contains 15 residues. The DNA of the CDR3 is TGTGCCAGCAGCTTGTGGGCGCCCTCTGGAAACACCATATATTTT. Its protein product is CASSLWAPSGNTIYF.

The chain employs TRBV14 and TRBJ1-1, with 11 bases that match TRBD1. After removal of 4 bases from V and 4 bases from J, the junction contained 8 bases not matched to a gene. Germline assignment: CDR1 SGHDN and CDR2 FVKESK. The CDR3 runs 16 residues. CDR3 sequence reads: CASSPWTGGWGTEAFF. CDR3 nucleotides: TGTGCCAGCAGCCCCTGGACAGGGGGCTGGGGCACTGAAGCTTTCTTT.

The rearrangement joins TRBV6-4 to TRBJ2-5; TRBD2 matches at 7 bases. The germline V gene has CDR1 MRHNA and CDR2 SNTAGT. J gave up 5 bases and V 8 bases, and 11 bases lay outside the gene matches. The CDR3 runs 14 residues. The CDR3: CASPGGEGPETQYF. For the CDR3, the DNA is TGTGCCAGCCCTGGAGGGGAGGGCCCGGAGACCCAGTACTTC.

The chain is built from TRBV2 and TRBJ1-5; TRBD1 is a possible D gene (5 bases). CDR1 is SNHLY and CDR2 is FYNNEI in the germline V gene. CDR3 size: 15 residues. The V end was cut by 0 bases, the J end by 7 bases, with 13 bases between. The chain's CDR3 is CASSEAQGGAQPQHF. DNA of the CDR3: TGTGCCAGCAGTGAAGCGCAGGGAGGGGCGCAGCCCCAGCATTTT.

The chain links TRBV7-2 to TRBJ2-1; TRBD2 matches 7 bases. Germline V gene lookup returns CDR1 SGHTA and CDR2 FQGNSA. The V and J ends lost 5 bases and 7 bases, in that order; junction bases with no gene match: 17. The CDR3 length is 17 residues. The CDR3 DNA reads TGTGCCAGCAGCGTAGGAGGGCGAGGGAGGGTTTTAAATGAGCAGTTCTTC. The encoded protein is CASSVGGRGRVLNEQFF. The variable domain in full, with the rest retrieved from reference TRBV7-2 and TRBJ2-1, is GAGVSQSPSNKVTEKGKDVELRCDPISGHTALYWYRQSLGQGLEFLIYFQGNSAPDKSGLPSDRFSAERTGGSVSTLTIQRTQQEDSAVYLCASSVGGRGRVLNEQFFGPGTRLTVL.

V usage is TRBV19 and J usage is TRBJ2-5; 16 nucleotides agree with TRBD2. The CDR3 contains 15 residues. CDR1 LNHDA and CDR2 SQIVND come from the germline V gene (reference sequence). Trimming at V came to 6 bases and at J to 5 bases, leaving 3 bases not matched to a gene. CDR3 sequence: CASSGTSGRAETQYF. In DNA, the CDR3 is TGTGCCAGTAGCGGGACTAGCGGGAGGGCGGAGACCCAGTACTTC.